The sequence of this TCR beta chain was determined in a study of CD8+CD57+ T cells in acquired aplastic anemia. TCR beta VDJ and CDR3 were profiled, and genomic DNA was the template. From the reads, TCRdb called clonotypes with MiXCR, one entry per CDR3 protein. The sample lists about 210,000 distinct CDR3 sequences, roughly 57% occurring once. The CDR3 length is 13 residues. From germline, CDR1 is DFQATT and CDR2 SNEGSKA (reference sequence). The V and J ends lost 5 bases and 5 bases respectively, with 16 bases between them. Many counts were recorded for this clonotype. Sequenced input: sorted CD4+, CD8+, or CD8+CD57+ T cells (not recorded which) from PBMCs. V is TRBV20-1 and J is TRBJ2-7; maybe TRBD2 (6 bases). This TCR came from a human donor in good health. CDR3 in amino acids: CSAREFGKNEQYF. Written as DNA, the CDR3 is TGCAGTGCTCGGGAGTTCGGTAAGAACGAGCAGTACTTC.